The clone carrying this T cell receptor beta chain was recorded at least ten times. Trimming cost V 0 bases and J 1 base, with 7 bases left between them. The CDR3 has 15 amino acids. Per the germline V gene, CDR1 is MNHEY and CDR2 is SVGEGT. Regions amplified from RNA transcripts were the TCR beta CDR3 regions. A set of HTBI primers served as the primers for a first-round RT-PCR of the TCR CDR3. Each CDR3 protein gets one entry after TCRdb re-called the multiplex PCR reads with MiXCR. This sample carries some 700,000 distinct CDR3 sequences, approximately 15% of them seen once, and the ten largest clones take roughly a sixth. The entry originates in a study of T cells in Graves' hyperthyroidism and ophthalmopathy.

Material: blood. This receptor was identified in a man aged 50-59 years with Graves' hyperthyroidism. This chain connects TRBV6-2 or TRBV6-3 to TRBJ1-5; D may be TRBD1 (6 bases). The CDR3 DNA sequence: TGTGCCAGCAGTTACTCCGGGACAAGCAATCAGCCCCAGCATTTT. It yields the protein CASSYSGTSNQPQHF.